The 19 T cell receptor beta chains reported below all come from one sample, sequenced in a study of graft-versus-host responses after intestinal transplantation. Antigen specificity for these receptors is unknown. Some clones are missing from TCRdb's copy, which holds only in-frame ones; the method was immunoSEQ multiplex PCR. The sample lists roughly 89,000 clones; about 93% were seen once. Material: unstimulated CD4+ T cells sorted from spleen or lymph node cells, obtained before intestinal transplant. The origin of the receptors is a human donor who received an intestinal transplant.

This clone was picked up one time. The CDR3 sequence: CAISESGTVTNYGYTF. The CDR3 region has the DNA TGTGCCATCAGTGAGTCTGGGACAGTAACCAACTATGGCTACACCTTC. V is TRBV10-3 and J is TRBJ1-2; 7 positions match TRBD1. This CDR3 contains 16 residues. Germline V CDR1 and CDR2: ENHRY, SYGVKD. After removal of 0 bases from V and 2 bases from J, the junction contained 6 bases not matched to a gene.

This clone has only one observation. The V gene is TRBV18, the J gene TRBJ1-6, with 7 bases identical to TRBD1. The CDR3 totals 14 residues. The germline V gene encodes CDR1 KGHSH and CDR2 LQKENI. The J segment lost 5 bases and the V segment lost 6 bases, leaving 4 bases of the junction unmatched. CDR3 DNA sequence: TGTGCCAGCTCGGCCGGGACAGATAATTCACCCCTCCACTTT. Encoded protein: CASSAGTDNSPLHF.

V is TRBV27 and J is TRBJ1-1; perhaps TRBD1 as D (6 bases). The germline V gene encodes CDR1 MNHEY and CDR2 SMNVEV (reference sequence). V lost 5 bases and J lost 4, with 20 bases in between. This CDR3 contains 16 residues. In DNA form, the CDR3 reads TGTGCCAGCAGTCGAACCACAGGGATTAGTAGCACTGAAGCTTTCTTT. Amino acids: CASSRTTGISSTEAFF.

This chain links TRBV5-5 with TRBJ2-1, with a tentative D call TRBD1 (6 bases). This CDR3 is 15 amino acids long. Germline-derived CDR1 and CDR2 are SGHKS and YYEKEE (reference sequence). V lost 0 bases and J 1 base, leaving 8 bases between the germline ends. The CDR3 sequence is CASSLVGGSYNEQFF. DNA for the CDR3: TGTGCCAGCAGCTTGGTAGGGGGATCCTACAATGAGCAGTTCTTC. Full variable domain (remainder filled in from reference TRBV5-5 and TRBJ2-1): DAGVTQSPTHLIKTRGQQVTLRCSPISGHKSVSWYQQVLGQGPQFIFQYYEKEERGRGNFPDRFSARQFPNYSSELNVNALLLGDSALYLCASSLVGGSYNEQFFGPGTRLTVL.

This CDR3 reads CASSLRVAGELFF. The CDR3, as DNA: TGTGCCAGCAGCTTGCGGGTAGCCGGGGAGCTGTTTTTT. The chain recombines TRBV5-8 with TRBJ2-2; D is uncertain. V lost 1 base and J lost 6, with 7 bases in between. The CDR3 sequence is 13 residues long. Germline lookup yields CDR1 SGHTS and CDR2 YDEGEE.

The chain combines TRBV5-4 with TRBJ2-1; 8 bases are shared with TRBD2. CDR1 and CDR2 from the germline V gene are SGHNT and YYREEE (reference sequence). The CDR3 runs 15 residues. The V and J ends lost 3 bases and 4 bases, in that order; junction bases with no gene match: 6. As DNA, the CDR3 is TGTGCCAGCAGCTCACTAGCGGAGCCGTACAATGAGCAGTTCTTC. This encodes CASSSLAEPYNEQFF.

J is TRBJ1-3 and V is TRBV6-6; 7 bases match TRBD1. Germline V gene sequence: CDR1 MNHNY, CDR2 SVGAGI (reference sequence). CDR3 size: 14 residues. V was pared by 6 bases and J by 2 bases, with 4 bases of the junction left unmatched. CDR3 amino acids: CASRQGDPGNTIYF. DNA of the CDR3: TGTGCCAGCAGGCAGGGGGATCCTGGAAACACCATATATTTT.

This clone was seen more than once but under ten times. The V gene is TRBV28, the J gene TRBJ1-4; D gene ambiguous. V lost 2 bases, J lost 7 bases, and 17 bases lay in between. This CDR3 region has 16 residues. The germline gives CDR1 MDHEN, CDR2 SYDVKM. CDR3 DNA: TGTGCCAGCAGTTTAAAACTCCGCCGTGGTGGTGAAAAACTGTTTTTT. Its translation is CASSLKLRRGGEKLFF. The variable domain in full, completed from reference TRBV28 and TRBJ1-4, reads DVKVTQSSRYLVKRTGEKVFLECVQDMDHENMFWYRQDPGLGLRLIYFSYDVKMKEKGDIPEGYSVSREKKERFSLILESASTNQTSMYLCASSLKLRRGGEKLFFGSGTQLSVL.

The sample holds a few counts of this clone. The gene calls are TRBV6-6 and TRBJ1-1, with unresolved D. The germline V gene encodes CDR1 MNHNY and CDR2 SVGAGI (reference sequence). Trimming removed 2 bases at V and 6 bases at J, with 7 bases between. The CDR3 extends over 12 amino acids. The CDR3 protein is CASSYAGSEAFF. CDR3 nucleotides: TGTGCCAGCAGTTACGCGGGGTCTGAAGCTTTCTTT.

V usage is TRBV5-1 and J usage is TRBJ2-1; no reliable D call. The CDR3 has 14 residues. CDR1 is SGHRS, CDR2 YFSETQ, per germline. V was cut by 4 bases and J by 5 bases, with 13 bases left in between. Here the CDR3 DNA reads TGCGCCAGCAGCGTGCGCCTAGGAGACAATGAGCAGTTCTTC. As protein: CASSVRLGDNEQFF.

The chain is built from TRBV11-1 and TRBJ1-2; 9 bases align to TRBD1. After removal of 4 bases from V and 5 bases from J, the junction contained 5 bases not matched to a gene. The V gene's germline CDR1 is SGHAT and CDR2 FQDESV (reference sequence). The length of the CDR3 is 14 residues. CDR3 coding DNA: TGTGCCAGCAGCTCCGCGGGACAGGGATATGGCTACACCTTC. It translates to CASSSAGQGYGYTF.

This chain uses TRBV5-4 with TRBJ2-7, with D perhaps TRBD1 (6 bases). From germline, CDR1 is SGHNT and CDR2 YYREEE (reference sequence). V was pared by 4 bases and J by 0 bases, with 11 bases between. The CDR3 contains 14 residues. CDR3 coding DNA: TGTGCCAGCAGCCCAGACAGGTACTCCTACGAGCAGTACTTC. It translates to CASSPDRYSYEQYF.

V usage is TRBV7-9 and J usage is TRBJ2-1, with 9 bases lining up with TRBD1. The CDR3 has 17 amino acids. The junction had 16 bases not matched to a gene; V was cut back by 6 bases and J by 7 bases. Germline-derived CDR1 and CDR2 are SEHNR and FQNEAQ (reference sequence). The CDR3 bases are TGTGCCAGCAGGCCGAGATCCGGGACAGGGAGTCTGAATGAGCAGTTCTTC. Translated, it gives CASRPRSGTGSLNEQFF.

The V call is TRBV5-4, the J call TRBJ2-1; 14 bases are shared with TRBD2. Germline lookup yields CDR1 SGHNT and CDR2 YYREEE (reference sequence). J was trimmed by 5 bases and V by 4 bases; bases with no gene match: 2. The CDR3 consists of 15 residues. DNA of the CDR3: TGTGCCAGCAGCAGGACTAGCGGGGGGCACAATGAGCAGTTCTTC. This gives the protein CASSRTSGGHNEQFF.

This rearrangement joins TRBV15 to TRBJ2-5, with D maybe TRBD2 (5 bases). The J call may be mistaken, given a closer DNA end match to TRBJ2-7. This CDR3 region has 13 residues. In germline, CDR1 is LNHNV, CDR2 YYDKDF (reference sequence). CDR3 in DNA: TGTGCCACCAGCACAAGGGAGTCTTACGAGCAGTACTTC. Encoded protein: CATSTRESYEQYF.

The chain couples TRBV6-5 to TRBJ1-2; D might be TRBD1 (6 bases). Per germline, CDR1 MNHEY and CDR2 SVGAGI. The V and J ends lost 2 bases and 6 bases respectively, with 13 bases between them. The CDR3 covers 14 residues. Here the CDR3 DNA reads TGTGCCAGCAGTTACAGGGAGGGGGTGGATGGCTACACCTTC. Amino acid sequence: CASSYREGVDGYTF.

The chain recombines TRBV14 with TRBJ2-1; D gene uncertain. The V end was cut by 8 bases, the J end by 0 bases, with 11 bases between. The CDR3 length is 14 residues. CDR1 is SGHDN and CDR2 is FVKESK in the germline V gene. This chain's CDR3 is CASPPYSSYNEQFF. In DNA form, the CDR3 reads TGTGCCAGCCCTCCGTATAGCTCCTACAATGAGCAGTTCTTC.

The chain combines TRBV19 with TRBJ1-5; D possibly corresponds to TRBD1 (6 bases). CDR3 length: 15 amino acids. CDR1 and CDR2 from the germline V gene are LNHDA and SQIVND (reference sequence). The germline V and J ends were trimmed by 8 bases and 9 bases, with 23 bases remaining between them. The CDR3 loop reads CASEGGEGPGRPQHF. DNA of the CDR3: TGTGCCAGTGAGGGGGGGGAGGGCCCGGGGAGGCCCCAGCATTTT.

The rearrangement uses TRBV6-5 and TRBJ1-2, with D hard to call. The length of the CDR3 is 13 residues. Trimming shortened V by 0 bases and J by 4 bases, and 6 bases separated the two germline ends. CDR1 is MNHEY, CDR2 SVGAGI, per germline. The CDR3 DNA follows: TGTGCCAGCAGTTACTCTCTTTCCTATGGCTACACCTTC. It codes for CASSYSLSYGYTF.